These 25 T cell receptor beta chains originate from one sample sequenced in a study of human T cells and chemical hapten exposure. TCRdb recomputed calls from the RACE reads with MiXCR, one row per CDR3 protein. The data show 75,000 to 100,000 distinct CDR3 sequences, about 10% seen once. Time point described: patch test 1, 2 weeks after DPC sensitization. Treatment of the sample: therapeutic diphenylcyclopropenone sensitization with weekly scalp DPC. Sequenced material: whole blood, taken in connection with sensitization to the hapten diphenylcyclopropenone (DPC). The receptors come from a man aged 35-49 years with alopecia areata. Some clones in this sample may be carry-over from other donors' samples.

This clonotype occurred a few times. V usage is TRBV16 and J usage is TRBJ2-4; perhaps TRBD2 as D (5 bases). The V and J ends lost 0 bases and 3 bases respectively, with 15 bases between them. Germline CDR1 and CDR2: KGHSY and FQNENV. This CDR3 spans 17 amino acids. CDR3 in amino acids: CASSQSQRAGGKNIQYF. In DNA, the CDR3 is TGTGCCAGCAGCCAATCGCAGAGGGCCGGAGGCAAAAACATTCAGTACTTC.

This clonotype was seen ten or more times. The chain combines TRBV7-3 with TRBJ1-2; 11 nucleotides agree with TRBD1. This CDR3 has 14 amino acids. The junction had 6 bases not matched to a gene; V was cut back by 4 bases and J by 8 bases. CDR1 is SGHTA and CDR2 is FQGTGA in the germline V gene. This chain's CDR3 is CASSSGQGARGYTF. CDR3 DNA: TGTGCCAGCAGCTCAGGACAGGGGGCGCGCGGCTACACCTTC.

This clonotype came up many times. The J gene is TRBJ1-2, the V gene TRBV29-1, with 11 bases lining up with TRBD1. V was pared by 6 bases and J by 3 bases, with 6 bases of the junction left unmatched. The CDR3 sequence is 14 residues long. Germline CDR1 reads SQVTM; CDR2 reads ANQGSEA. The CDR3 protein is CSVDRGRDDYGYTF. Written as DNA, the CDR3 is TGCAGCGTGGACAGGGGGCGCGACGACTATGGCTACACCTTC.

The chain links TRBV5-4 to TRBJ2-3; 8 bases map to TRBD2. Per germline, CDR1 SGHNT and CDR2 YYREEE (reference sequence). The CDR3 has 16 residues. Germline trimming cut 1 base from V and 0 bases from J; bases unmatched to any gene: 4. CDR3 DNA: TGTGCCAGCAGCTTGAAAGCGGGGGCTAGCACAGATACGCAGTATTTT. Protein: CASSLKAGASTDTQYF.

The chain recombines TRBV20-1 with TRBJ2-7; 7 bases agree with TRBD2. J gave up 2 bases and V 1 base, and 5 bases lay outside the gene matches. The CDR3 has 14 residues. CDR1 is DFQATT, CDR2 SNEGSKA, per germline (reference sequence). The CDR3 reads CSARALAGTYEQYV. The CDR3 bases are TGCAGTGCTAGAGCGTTAGCGGGCACCTACGAGCAGTACGTC.

This clonotype was detected only a few times. This chain uses TRBV14 with TRBJ1-1, with 9 positions matching TRBD1. The CDR3 runs to 15 residues. The junction had 10 bases not matched to a gene; V was cut back by 5 bases and J by 6 bases. Germline CDR1 reads SGHDN; CDR2 reads FVKESK. The CDR3 is CASSDSDRGVPEAFF. DNA of the CDR3: TGTGCCAGCAGCGACTCGGACAGGGGAGTGCCTGAAGCTTTCTTT. Complete variable domain (other parts from reference TRBV14 and TRBJ1-1): EAGVTQFPSHSVIEKGQTVTLRCDPISGHDNLYWYRRVMGKEIKFLLHFVKESKQDESGMPNNRFLAERTGGTYSTLKVQPAELEDSGVYFCASSDSDRGVPEAFFGQGTRLTVV.

This CDR3 is CASSWGQGGETQYF. CDR3 bases: TGTGCCAGCAGCTGGGGGCAGGGTGGAGAGACCCAGTACTTC. The chain carries TRBV7-2 and TRBJ2-5; TRBD1 might be the D (6 bases). There are 14 residues in the CDR3. CDR1 is SGHTA and CDR2 is FQGNSA in the germline V gene. V dropped 4 bases and J dropped 4 bases, with 13 bases sitting between them.

The rearrangement links TRBV6-2 or TRBV6-3 to TRBJ2-7; a weak D match, TRBD1 (7 bases). The V end lost 2 bases, the J end lost 6 bases, and 11 bases lay between the germline ends. CDR1 and CDR2 (germline): MNHEY, SVGEGT. The CDR3 covers 13 residues. For the CDR3, the DNA is TGTGCCAGCAGTTACGCAGGGGGGCTCGAGCAGTACGTC. Amino acid sequence: CASSYAGGLEQYV.

This clonotype was seen only once. The rearrangement uses TRBV7-3 and TRBJ2-2, with 8 bases matching TRBD2. Per germline, CDR1 SGHTA and CDR2 FQGTGA. CDR3 length: 16 amino acids. The junction had 7 bases not matched to a gene; V was cut back by 5 bases and J by 2 bases. The CDR3 protein is CASSPPGLVNTGELFF. The CDR3, as DNA: TGTGCCAGCAGCCCCCCGGGACTAGTAAACACCGGGGAGCTGTTTTTT.

The chain uses TRBV7-6 and TRBJ2-3; D uncertain. This CDR3 is built from 15 residues. Germline CDR1 reads SGHVS; CDR2 reads FNYEAQ. V was pared by 1 base and J by 0 bases, with 8 bases between. CDR3 nucleotide sequence: TGTGCCAGCAGCTTAGGGATTCCTAGCACAGATACGCAGTATTTT. Translated, it gives CASSLGIPSTDTQYF.

This clonotype occurred many times. The gene calls are TRBV7-2 and TRBJ2-3; 11 bases map to TRBD2. The CDR3 covers 21 residues. The germline CDR1 and CDR2 sequences are SGHTA and FQGNSA. Trimming cost V 3 bases and J 1 base; bases outside gene matches: 18. The CDR3 loop is CASSFLPGVLTSGNGTDTQYF. The CDR3 DNA sequence: TGTGCCAGCAGCTTCCTACCCGGGGTTTTGACTAGCGGGAACGGCACAGATACGCAGTATTTT. Drawing the rest from reference TRBV7-2 and TRBJ2-3, the complete variable domain is GAGVSQSPSNKVTEKGKDVELRCDPISGHTALYWYRQSLGQGLEFLIYFQGNSAPDKSGLPSDRFSAERTGGSVSTLTIQRTQQEDSAVYLCASSFLPGVLTSGNGTDTQYFGPGTRLTVL.

The genes are TRBV6-8 and TRBJ2-7, with TRBD1 identical over 9 bases. The CDR3 covers 17 residues. Germline V gives CDR1 MNHGY, CDR2 SAAAGT. Unmatched junction bases numbered 12, after V lost 2 bases and J lost 4 bases. The CDR3 nucleotides are TGTGCCAGCAGTTACCCAACAAACGGACAGGGGTTTTACGAGCAGTACGTC. Its translation: CASSYPTNGQGFYEQYV.

This clonotype came up once. The J gene is TRBJ1-5, the V gene TRBV6-1; 7 bases agree with TRBD1. This CDR3 region has 15 residues. Germline V CDR1 and CDR2: MNHNS, SASEGT. V gave up 7 bases and J gave up 9 bases; unmatched junction bases: 15. Written as DNA, the CDR3 is TGTGCCAGCACCGAAGCCGGACAGGCACTCGGGCCCCAGCATTTT. The encoded protein is CASTEAGQALGPQHF.

The CDR3 DNA sequence: TGTGCCAGCAGCCCGCCGTGGACAGGGATCCTTAACTATGGCTACACCTTC. This encodes CASSPPWTGILNYGYTF. V usage is TRBV7-9 and J usage is TRBJ1-2; 8 nucleotides agree with TRBD1. V trimming: 5 bases; J trimming: 1 base; junction bases outside the gene matches: 12. The CDR3 has 17 amino acids. CDR1 is SEHNR, CDR2 FQNEAQ, per germline (reference sequence).

The chain combines TRBV18 with TRBJ2-7; TRBD2 aligns across 13 bases. Trimming took 1 base from V and 4 from J; bases not matched to a gene: 7. CDR1 and CDR2 (germline): KGHSH, LQKENI. This CDR3 has 17 amino acids. The CDR3 DNA reads as TGTGCCAGCTCACCACTCGGACTAGCGGGAGAATCGTACGAGCAGTACTTC. This translates into CASSPLGLAGESYEQYF.

J is TRBJ2-6 and V is TRBV6-2 or TRBV6-3; D remains unclear. Germline CDR1 is MNHEY and CDR2 is SVGEGT. The ends were cut back, 7 bases at V and 0 bases at J, with 4 bases in the middle. CDR3 length: 13 amino acids. For the CDR3, the DNA is TGTGCCAGCAAACTCTCTGGGGCCAACGTCCTGACTTTC. Residues: CASKLSGANVLTF.

CDR3 coding DNA: TGTGCCAGCAGCTTAGATCCGGGAGGCCGCCCTGAAGCTTTCTTT. It translates to CASSLDPGGRPEAFF. The rearrangement uses TRBV7-2 and TRBJ1-1; D remains unclear. In germline, CDR1 is SGHTA, CDR2 FQGNSA. The length of the CDR3 is 15 residues. V was shortened by 1 base and J by 6 bases, with 15 bases between the two germline ends.

The sample holds many counts of this clonotype. As DNA, the CDR3 is TGTGCCGCCGGGGCCCTGAAATACGAGCAGTACTTC. This codes for CAAGALKYEQYF. J is TRBJ2-7 and V is TRBV10-3; the D call may be TRBD1 or TRBD2 (5 bases each). V lost 11 bases and J lost 4, with 15 bases in between. CDR1 is ENHRY and CDR2 is SYGVKD in the germline V gene. The CDR3 is 12 residues long.

The genes are TRBV6-5 and TRBJ2-3; D may be TRBD1 (5 bases). Germline V gene sequence: CDR1 MNHEY, CDR2 SVGAGI. Trimming pared 6 bases from V and 0 bases from J, leaving 13 bases between. The CDR3 has 15 amino acids. This chain's CDR3 is CASSFAAGSTDTQYF. CDR3 bases: TGTGCCAGCAGCTTCGCAGCAGGGAGCACAGATACGCAGTATTTT.

The chain couples TRBV6-2 or TRBV6-3 to TRBJ2-1; D unclear. The germline V gene has CDR1 MNHEY and CDR2 SVGEGT. The ends were cut back, 4 bases at V and 9 bases at J, with 13 bases in the middle. CDR3 length equals 13 residues. Here the CDR3 reads CASSLSSGIEQFF. The CDR3 bases are TGTGCCAGCAGTTTAAGTTCGGGCATTGAGCAGTTCTTC.

J is TRBJ2-3 and V is TRBV6-2 or TRBV6-3; D may be TRBD2 (6 bases). Trimming took 5 bases from V and 3 from J, leaving 12 bases between them. Germline values: CDR1 MNHEY, CDR2 SVGEGT. The CDR3 extends over 14 amino acids. CDR3 sequence: CASSTRLGTDTQYF. CDR3 bases: TGTGCCAGCAGTACCAGACTAGGAACAGATACGCAGTATTTT.

This clonotype was seen a few times. V and J are TRBV14 and TRBJ1-1, with D perhaps TRBD1 (5 bases). Trimming stripped 4 bases from V and 1 base from J, with 10 bases between. The germline V gene encodes CDR1 SGHDN and CDR2 FVKESK. The CDR3 spans 14 residues. The CDR3 DNA follows: TGTGCCAGCAGCCCATGGGGGGGGAACACTGAAGCTTTCTTT. It is translated as CASSPWGGNTEAFF.

The genes are TRBV7-9 and TRBJ2-3; unclear D gene. V was trimmed by 5 bases and J by 2 bases, leaving 2 bases between them. The CDR3 totals 11 residues. The germline CDR1 and CDR2 sequences are SEHNR and FQNEAQ (reference sequence). The CDR3 DNA is TGTGCCAGCAGCGACACAGATACGCAGTATTTT. Translation: CASSDTDTQYF.

The chain carries TRBV14 and TRBJ2-6; a possible D gene is TRBD2 (6 bases). There are 15 residues in the CDR3. Trimming stripped 4 bases from V and 2 bases from J, with 9 bases between. Germline CDR1 and CDR2: SGHDN and FVKESK. The CDR3 DNA sequence: TGTGCCAGCAGCCGCGGGGTCACTGGGGCCAACGTCCTGACTTTC. It codes for CASSRGVTGANVLTF.

In this sample, this clonotype turned up a few times. The V gene is TRBV5-1, the J gene TRBJ1-4; TRBD1 matches 9 bases. V trimming: 4 bases; J trimming: 7 bases; junction bases outside the gene matches: 8. From germline, CDR1 is SGHRS and CDR2 YFSETQ. The CDR3 has 15 residues. CDR3 sequence (DNA): TGCGCCAGCAGCCCGAGACAGGGGGAGAGTGAAAAACTGTTTTTT. This gives the protein CASSPRQGESEKLFF.